The present entry profiles one T cell receptor (beta chain) with its context. Germline trimming cut 2 bases from V and 7 bases from J; bases unmatched to any gene: 11. Looked up from germline, CDR1 is MNHNY and CDR2 is SVGAGI (reference sequence). This CDR3 has 16 amino acids. Per the authors' pipeline: Amplification of reference gene primers was used by the study to estimate nucleated cell counts. The repertoire was sequenced with immunoSEQ multiplex PCR; TCRdb's copy has only in-frame clones and lacks some. D and trimming come from the DNA, and the V and J calls and clone size come from that table. In the table there are roughly 200,000 clones, approximately 90% of which are singletons. This entry comes from a study of blood T cell repertoires in COVID-19.

The V call is TRBV6-6, the J call TRBJ2-7; 10 bases line up with TRBD2. The sequence was collected from a young woman who had recovered from COVID-19. Sequenced input: peripheral blood. DNA for the CDR3: TGTGCCAGCAGTTACCGGGGACTAGCGAACTCGGGGGAGCAGTACGTC. This translates into CASSYRGLANSGEQYV.